The clone carrying this TCR beta chain occurred many times. Its target is unknown. This CDR3 is built from 12 residues. Germline V gene lookup returns CDR1 SQVTM and CDR2 ANQGSEA. V was trimmed by 4 bases and J by 6 bases, leaving 12 bases between them. These data are taken from a study of T-cell reconstitution after alpha-beta-depleted transplantation in children. Using unique molecular identifiers, the investigators prepared the TCRbeta library. Using its own MiXCR run on the PCR reads, TCRdb lists one record per CDR3 protein. The table lists roughly 120,000 distinct CDR3 sequences, 23% of them singletons. General observations from the study: About two months after transplant, alpha-beta T cells reportedly came from several hundred expanded graft clones. One year post-transplant, T-cell counts and diversity were largely derived from T cells produced anew.

The sequenced sample was PBMCs, mostly from graft donor cells, obtained 180 days after TCRalphabeta/CD19-depleted stem cell transplant. This sequence originates from a male patient between 2 and 15 years old who had a stem cell transplant for chronic granulomatous disease, so the T cells may come from the graft donor. The gene calls are TRBV29-1 and TRBJ1-1; D unresolved. The CDR3 DNA reads TGCAGCGTTGGTACACTGGGTTCTGAAGCTTTCTTT. It is translated as CSVGTLGSEAFF.